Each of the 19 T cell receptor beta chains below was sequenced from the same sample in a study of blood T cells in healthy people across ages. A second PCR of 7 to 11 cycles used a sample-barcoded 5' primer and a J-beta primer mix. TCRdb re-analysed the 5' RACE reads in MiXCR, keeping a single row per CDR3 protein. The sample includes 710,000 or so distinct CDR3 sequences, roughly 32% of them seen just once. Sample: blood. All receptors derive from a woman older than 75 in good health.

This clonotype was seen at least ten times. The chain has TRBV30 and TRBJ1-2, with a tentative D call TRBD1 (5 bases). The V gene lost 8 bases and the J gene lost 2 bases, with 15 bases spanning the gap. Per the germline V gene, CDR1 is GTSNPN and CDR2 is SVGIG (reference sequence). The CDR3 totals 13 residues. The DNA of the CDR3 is TGTGCCGCGGGCAGGGCTTCCAACTATGGCTACACCTTC. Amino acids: CAAGRASNYGYTF.

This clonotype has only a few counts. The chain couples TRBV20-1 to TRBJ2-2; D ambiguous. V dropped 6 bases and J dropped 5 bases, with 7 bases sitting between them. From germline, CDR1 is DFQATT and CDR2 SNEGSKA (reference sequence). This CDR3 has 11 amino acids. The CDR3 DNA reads TGCAGTGCACCTAGAACCGGGGAGCTGTTTTTT. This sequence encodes CSAPRTGELFF.

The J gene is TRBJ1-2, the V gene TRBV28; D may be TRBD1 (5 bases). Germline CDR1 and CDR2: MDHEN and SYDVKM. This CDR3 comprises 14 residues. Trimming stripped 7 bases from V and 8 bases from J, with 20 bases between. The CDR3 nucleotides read TGTGCCAGCACAAGAAACGGGGGGAACAGGGGCTACACCTTC. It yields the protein CASTRNGGNRGYTF.

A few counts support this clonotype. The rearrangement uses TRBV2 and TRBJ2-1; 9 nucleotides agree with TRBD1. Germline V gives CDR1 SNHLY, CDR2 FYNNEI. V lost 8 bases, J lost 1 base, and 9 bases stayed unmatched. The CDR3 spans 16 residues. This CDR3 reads CASEPGTGLSYNEQFF. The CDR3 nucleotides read TGTGCCAGCGAACCCGGGACAGGGCTTTCCTACAATGAGCAGTTCTTC.

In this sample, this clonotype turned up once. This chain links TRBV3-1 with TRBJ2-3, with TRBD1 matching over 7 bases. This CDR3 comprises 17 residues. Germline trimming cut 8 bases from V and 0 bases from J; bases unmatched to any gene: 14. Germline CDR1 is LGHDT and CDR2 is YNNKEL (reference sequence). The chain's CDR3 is CASSLLGGGQSTDTQYF. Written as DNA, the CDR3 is TGTGCCAGCTCACTACTCGGTGGGGGACAGAGCACAGATACGCAGTATTTT.

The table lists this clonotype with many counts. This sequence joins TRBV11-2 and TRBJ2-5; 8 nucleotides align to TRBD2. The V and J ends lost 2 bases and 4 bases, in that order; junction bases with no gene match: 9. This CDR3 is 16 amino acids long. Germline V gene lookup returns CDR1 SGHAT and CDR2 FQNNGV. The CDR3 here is CASSLTPGLAGETQYF. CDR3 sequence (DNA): TGTGCCAGCAGCTTAACCCCCGGACTAGCTGGAGAGACCCAGTACTTC.

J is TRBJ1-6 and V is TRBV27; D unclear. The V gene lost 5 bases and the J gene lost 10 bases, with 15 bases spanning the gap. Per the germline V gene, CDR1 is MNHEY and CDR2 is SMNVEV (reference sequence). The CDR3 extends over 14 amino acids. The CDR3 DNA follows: TGTGCCAGCAGTCCCCCGGGCGAGAAATCACCCCTCCACTTT. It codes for CASSPPGEKSPLHF.

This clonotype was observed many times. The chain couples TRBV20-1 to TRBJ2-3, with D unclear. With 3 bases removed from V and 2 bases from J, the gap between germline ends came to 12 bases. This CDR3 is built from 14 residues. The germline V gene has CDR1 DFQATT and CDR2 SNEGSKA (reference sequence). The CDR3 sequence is CSASRAQSTDTQYF. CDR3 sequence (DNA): TGCAGTGCTAGTCGGGCTCAATCCACAGATACGCAGTATTTT.

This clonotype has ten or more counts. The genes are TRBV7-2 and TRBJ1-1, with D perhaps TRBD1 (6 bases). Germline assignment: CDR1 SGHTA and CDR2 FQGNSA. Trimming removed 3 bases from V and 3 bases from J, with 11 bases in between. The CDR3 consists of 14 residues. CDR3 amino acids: CASSFGGRDTEAFF. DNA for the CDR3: TGTGCCAGCAGCTTCGGGGGCCGCGACACTGAAGCTTTCTTT.

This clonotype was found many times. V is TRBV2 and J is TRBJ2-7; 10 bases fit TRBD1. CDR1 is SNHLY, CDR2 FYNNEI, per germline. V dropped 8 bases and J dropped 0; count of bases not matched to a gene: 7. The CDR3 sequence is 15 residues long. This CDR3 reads CASAVRDRGSYEQYF. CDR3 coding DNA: TGTGCCAGCGCGGTAAGGGACAGGGGCTCCTACGAGCAGTACTTC.

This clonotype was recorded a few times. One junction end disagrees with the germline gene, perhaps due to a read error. The CDR3 DNA follows: TGTGCCAGCAGCCTAGCCCCAGGGGGAAGGACTGAAGCTTTCTTT. Its translation is CASSLAPGGRTEAFF. This sequence joins TRBV7-6 and TRBJ1-1, with TRBD1 matching 7 bases. CDR1 SGHVS and CDR2 FNYEAQ come from the germline V gene. The CDR3 has 15 amino acids.

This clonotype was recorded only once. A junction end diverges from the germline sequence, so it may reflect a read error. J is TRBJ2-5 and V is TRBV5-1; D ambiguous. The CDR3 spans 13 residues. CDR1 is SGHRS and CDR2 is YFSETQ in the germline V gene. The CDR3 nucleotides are TGCACCAGCAGTTCTGGTGGAGTTGAGACCCAGTACTTC. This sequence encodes CTSSSGGVETQYF.

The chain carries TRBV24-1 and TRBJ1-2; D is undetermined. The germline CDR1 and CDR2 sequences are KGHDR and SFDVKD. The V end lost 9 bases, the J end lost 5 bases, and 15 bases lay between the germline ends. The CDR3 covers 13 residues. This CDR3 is CATADGAGYGYTF. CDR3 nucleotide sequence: TGTGCCACCGCAGACGGCGCGGGGTATGGCTACACCTTC.

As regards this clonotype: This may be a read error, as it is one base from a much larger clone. CDR3 DNA sequence: TGCAGCGTTGAAGAGCGCGGAGGGGGGGCTTTCTTT. Its translation is CSVEERGGGAFF. The chain combines TRBV29-1 with TRBJ1-1; D might be TRBD1 (6 bases). The CDR3 sequence is 12 residues long. V was pared by 0 bases and J by 11 bases, with 13 bases between. Per the germline V gene, CDR1 is SQVTM and CDR2 is ANQGSEA.

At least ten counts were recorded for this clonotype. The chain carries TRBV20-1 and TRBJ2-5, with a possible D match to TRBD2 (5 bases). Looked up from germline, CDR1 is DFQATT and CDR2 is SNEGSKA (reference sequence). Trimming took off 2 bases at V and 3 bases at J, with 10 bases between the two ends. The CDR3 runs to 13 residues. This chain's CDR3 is CSARSGRKETQYF. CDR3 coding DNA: TGCAGTGCTAGAAGTGGGAGAAAAGAGACCCAGTACTTC.

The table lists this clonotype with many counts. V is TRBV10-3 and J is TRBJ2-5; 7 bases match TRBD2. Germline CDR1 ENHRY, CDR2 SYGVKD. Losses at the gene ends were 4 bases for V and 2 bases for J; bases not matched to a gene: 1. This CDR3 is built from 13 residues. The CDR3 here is CAISGTRQETQYF. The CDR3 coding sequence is TGTGCCATCAGTGGGACTAGACAAGAGACCCAGTACTTC.

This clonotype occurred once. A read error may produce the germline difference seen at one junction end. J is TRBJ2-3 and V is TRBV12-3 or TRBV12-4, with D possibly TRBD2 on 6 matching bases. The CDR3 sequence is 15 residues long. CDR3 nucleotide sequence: TGTGCCGGCAGTTTAGCCCCGGGACTTACAGATGCGCAGTATTTT. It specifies CAGSLAPGLTDAQYF.

CDR3 loop: CSAVRLAGAETQYF. CDR3 nucleotide sequence: TGCAGTGCAGTCCGTTTAGCGGGGGCAGAGACCCAGTACTTC. The chain uses TRBV20-1 and TRBJ2-5; TRBD2 aligns across 9 bases. CDR3 length: 14 amino acids. V lost 6 bases to trimming and J lost 4 bases; unmatched junction nucleotides: 9. CDR1 DFQATT and CDR2 SNEGSKA come from the germline V gene (reference sequence).

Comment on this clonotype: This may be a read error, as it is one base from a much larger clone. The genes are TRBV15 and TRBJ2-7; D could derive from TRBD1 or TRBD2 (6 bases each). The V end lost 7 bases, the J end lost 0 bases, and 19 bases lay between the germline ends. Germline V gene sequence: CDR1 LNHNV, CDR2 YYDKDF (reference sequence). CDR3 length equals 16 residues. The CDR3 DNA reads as TGTGCCACCAACAGGGCCCCCGGGGGATTCTCCTACGAGCAGTACTTC. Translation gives CATNRAPGGFSYEQYF.